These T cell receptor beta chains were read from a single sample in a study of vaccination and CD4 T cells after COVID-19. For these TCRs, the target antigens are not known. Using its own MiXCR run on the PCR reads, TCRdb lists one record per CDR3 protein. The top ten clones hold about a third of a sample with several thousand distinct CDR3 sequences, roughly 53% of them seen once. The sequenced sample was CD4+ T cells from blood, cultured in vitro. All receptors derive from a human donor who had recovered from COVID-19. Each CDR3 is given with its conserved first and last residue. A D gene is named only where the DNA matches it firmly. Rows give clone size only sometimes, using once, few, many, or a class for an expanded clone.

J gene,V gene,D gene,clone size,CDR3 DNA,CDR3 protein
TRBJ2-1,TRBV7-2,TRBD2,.,TGTGCCAGCAGCTCGGGGGGACGGGGTGTCGATGAGCAGTTCTTC,CASSSGGRGVDEQFF
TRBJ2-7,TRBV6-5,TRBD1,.,TGTGCCAGCAGTTACGGGACAGGCTACGAGCAGTACTTC,CASSYGTGYEQYF
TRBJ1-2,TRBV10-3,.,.,TGTGCCATCAGCCCAGGGGACGGCTACACCTTC,CAISPGDGYTF
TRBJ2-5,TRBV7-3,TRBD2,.,TGTGCCAGCAGCTTTGCAGCGGGGGCCCAAGAGACCCAGTACTTC,CASSFAAGAQETQYF
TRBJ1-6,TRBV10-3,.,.,TGTGCCACTCACGACAGACCAATGGAGCCCCTCCACTTT,CATHDRPMEPLHF
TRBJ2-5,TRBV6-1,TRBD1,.,TGTGCCAGCAGAATCACAGGGGTGGGGGTACAGACCCAGTACTTC,CASRITGVGVQTQYF
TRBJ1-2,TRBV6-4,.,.,TGTGCCAGCAGTGACTCGACGGGGCCATATGGCTACACCTTC,CASSDSTGPYGYTF
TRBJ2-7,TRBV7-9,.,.,TGTGCCAGCAGCCGACGGGGTTCCACCTACGAGCAGTACTTC,CASSRRGSTYEQYF
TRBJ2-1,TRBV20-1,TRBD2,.,TGCAGCCCTAGCGGGGGGGTCGGTGAGCAGTTCTTC,CSPSGGVGEQFF
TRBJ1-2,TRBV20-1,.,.,TGCAGTGCTAGAGAGGCAGGAGGGGGTGGCTACACCTTC,CSAREAGGGGYTF
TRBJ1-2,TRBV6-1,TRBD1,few,TGTGCCAGCAGCCTAGGACAGGGAGGCTACACCTTC,CASSLGQGGYTF
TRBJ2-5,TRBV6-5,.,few,TGTGCCAGCAGCTACCAGGGCGGAGGTCAGACCCAGTACTTC,CASSYQGGGQTQYF
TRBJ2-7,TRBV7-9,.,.,TGTGCCAGCAGCTTCCGAGACTACGAGCAGTACTTC,CASSFRDYEQYF
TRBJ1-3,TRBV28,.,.,TGTGCCAGCACTACAGGGTCGCACACCATATATTTT,CASTTGSHTIYF
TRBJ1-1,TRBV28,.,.,TGTGCCAGCAGTTCGCTGTGGGGGCCCATGAACACTGAAGCTTTCTTT,CASSSLWGPMNTEAFF
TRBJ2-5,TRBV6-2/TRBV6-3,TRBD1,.,TGTGCCAGCAGACCACGGACAGGGGGAGAGACCCAGTACTTC,CASRPRTGGETQYF